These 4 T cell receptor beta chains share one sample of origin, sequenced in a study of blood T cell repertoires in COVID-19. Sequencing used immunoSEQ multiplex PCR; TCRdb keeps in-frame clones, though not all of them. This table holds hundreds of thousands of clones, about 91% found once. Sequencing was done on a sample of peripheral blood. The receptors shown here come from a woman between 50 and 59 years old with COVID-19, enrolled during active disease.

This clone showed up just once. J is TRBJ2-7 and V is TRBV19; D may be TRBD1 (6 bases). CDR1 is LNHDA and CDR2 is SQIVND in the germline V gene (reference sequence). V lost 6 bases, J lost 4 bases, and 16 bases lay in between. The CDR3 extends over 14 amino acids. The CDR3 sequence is CASSPTGSRYEQYF. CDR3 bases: TGTGCCAGTAGCCCCACAGGGAGTAGGTACGAGCAGTACTTC.

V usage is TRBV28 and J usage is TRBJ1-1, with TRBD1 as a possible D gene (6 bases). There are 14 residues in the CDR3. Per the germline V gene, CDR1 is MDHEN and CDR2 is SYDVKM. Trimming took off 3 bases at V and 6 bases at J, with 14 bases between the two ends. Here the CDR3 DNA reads TGTGCCAGCAGTTTGCCCCGGGACAAAGCTGAAGCTTTCTTT. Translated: CASSLPRDKAEAFF.

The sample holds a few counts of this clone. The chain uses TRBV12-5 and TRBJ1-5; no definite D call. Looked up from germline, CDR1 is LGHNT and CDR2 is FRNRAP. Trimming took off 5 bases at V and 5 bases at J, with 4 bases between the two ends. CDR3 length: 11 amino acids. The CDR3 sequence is CASGPYQPQHF. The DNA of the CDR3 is TGTGCTAGTGGTCCCTATCAGCCCCAGCATTTT.

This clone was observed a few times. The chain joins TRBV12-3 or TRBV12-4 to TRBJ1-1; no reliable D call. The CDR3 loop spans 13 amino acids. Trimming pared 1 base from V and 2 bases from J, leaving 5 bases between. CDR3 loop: CASSLGLNTEAFF. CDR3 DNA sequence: TGTGCCAGCAGTTTAGGGCTTAACACTGAAGCTTTCTTT.